This T cell receptor beta chain derives from a study of T cell changes during pregnancy in multiple sclerosis. Per the germline V gene, CDR1 is SGDLS and CDR2 is YYNGEE. J gave up 5 bases and V 4 bases, and 9 bases lay outside the gene matches. This CDR3 region has 16 residues. Sequenced by immunoSEQ multiplex PCR; TCRdb stores in-frame clones only, minus some. The sample carries around 69,000 clones, roughly 88% recorded once. The material was peripheral blood, obtained in the second trimester of pregnancy. This TCR derives from a female donor in good health, enrolled as a control in a pregnancy study. The V and J genes are TRBV9 and TRBJ2-5, with 12 bases identical to TRBD1. In DNA, the CDR3 is TGTGCCAGCAGCCAAGCGGGACAGGGGGCGCGGGAGACCCAGTACTTC. Its translation: CASSQAGQGARETQYF.